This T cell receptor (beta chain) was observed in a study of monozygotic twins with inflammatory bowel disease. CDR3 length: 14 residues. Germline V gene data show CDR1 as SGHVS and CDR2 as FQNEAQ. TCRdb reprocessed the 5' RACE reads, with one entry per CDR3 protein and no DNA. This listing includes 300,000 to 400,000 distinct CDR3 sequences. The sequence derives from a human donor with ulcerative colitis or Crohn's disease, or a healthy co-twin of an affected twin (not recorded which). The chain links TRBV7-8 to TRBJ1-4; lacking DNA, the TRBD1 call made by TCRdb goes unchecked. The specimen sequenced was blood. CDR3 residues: CASTPIRGHEKLFF.